Below are 8 T cell receptor beta chains sequenced from a single sample in a study of blood T cells in healthy people across ages. Primed by a sample-barcoded 5' primer and a J-beta primer mix, a second PCR proceeded for about 6 to 11 cycles. TCRdb reprocessed the 5' RACE reads with MiXCR, giving one entry per CDR3 protein. Of some 1.6 million distinct CDR3 sequences in the sample, about 35% were seen once. What was sequenced was blood. These receptors all come from a woman in her 30s in good health.

This clonotype turned up a few times. V usage is TRBV5-1 and J usage is TRBJ2-6, with 7 positions matching TRBD1. The V gene end was trimmed by 4 bases and the J gene end by 0 bases; junction bases not matched to a gene: 4. CDR3 length: 16 residues. CDR1 and CDR2 from the germline V gene are SGHRS and YFSETQ. As DNA, the CDR3 is TGCGCCAGCAGCGGGGACAGCTTCTCTGGGGCCAACGTCCTGACTTTC. Protein sequence: CASSGDSFSGANVLTF.

This chain uses TRBV7-9 with TRBJ1-1; 7 bases line up with TRBD1. The CDR3 extends over 18 amino acids. Trimming took 4 bases from V and 2 from J; bases not matched to a gene: 16. CDR1 is SEHNR and CDR2 is FQNEAQ in the germline V gene (reference sequence). The CDR3 region has the DNA TGTGCCAGCAGCTCCAGGCCCTTCAGACAGGGCTCCAACACTGAAGCTTTCTTT. Protein sequence: CASSSRPFRQGSNTEAFF.

V usage is TRBV18 and J usage is TRBJ2-7; D is possibly TRBD1 (5 bases). Germline V gene sequence: CDR1 KGHSH, CDR2 LQKENI. The CDR3 sequence is 13 residues long. The ends were cut back, 6 bases at V and 3 bases at J, with 12 bases in the middle. CDR3 bases: TGTGCCAGCTCCAGGGAAAGTATCTACGAGCAGTACTTC. Translating it yields CASSRESIYEQYF.

This clonotype was seen repeatedly, ten times or more. V is TRBV4-2 and J is TRBJ2-5; D remains unclear. V was shortened by 0 bases and J by 2 bases, with 10 bases between the two germline ends. Germline V gene sequence: CDR1 LGHNA, CDR2 YNFKEQ. The CDR3 consists of 15 residues. CDR3 DNA sequence: TGTGCCAGCAGCCAAGAACCCAACAGACAAGAGACCCAGTACTTC. Protein product: CASSQEPNRQETQYF.

The rearrangement links TRBV20-1 to TRBJ2-3, with unresolved D. Germline CDR1 reads DFQATT; CDR2 reads SNEGSKA (reference sequence). The CDR3 runs 15 residues. The V and J ends lost 0 bases and 2 bases respectively, with 12 bases between them. CDR3: CSARDLGQYTDTQYF. CDR3 in DNA: TGCAGTGCTAGAGATCTAGGGCAATACACAGATACGCAGTATTTT.

This clonotype appeared a few times. A junction boundary mismatches the germline segment, possibly from a read error. The chain combines TRBV5-1 with TRBJ2-5; no clear D gene. In germline, CDR1 is SGHRS, CDR2 YFSETQ. The CDR3 loop spans 14 amino acids. The CDR3, as DNA: TGCGCCAGCGGCTTACAAGACTTACAAGAGACCCAGTACTTC. As protein: CASGLQDLQETQYF.

Remarks on this clonotype: One end of the junction varies from germline; a read error may be responsible. The rearrangement links TRBV12-3 or TRBV12-4 to TRBJ2-3, with TRBD1 as a possible D gene (6 bases). This CDR3 region has 15 residues. CDR3 in amino acids: CASSLGGGSTDAQYF. CDR3 coding DNA: TGTGCCAGCAGTTTAGGAGGGGGAAGCACAGATGCGCAGTATTTT.

The chain is built from TRBV20-1 and TRBJ2-7; 12 nucleotides agree with TRBD2. This CDR3 contains 14 residues. J was trimmed by 10 bases and V by 5 bases; bases with no gene match: 12. CDR1 and CDR2 (germline): DFQATT, SNEGSKA (reference sequence). The DNA of the CDR3 is TGCAGTGCTGGGCGGACTAGCGGGGATGAGATCCAGTACTTC. Its protein is CSAGRTSGDEIQYF.